A selection of T cell receptor beta chains follows, all from one sample in a study of chemoradiotherapy in HPV16-positive cancers. Profiling relied on immunoSEQ multiplex PCR, and the TCRdb table lists in-frame clones only, not all of them. The data contain about 35,000 clones, about 80% of them singletons. The specimen comprised blood, sampled from a patient who underwent chemoradiotherapy. The receptors were gathered from a human donor with HPV-associated anogenital cancer. Each CDR3 is given with its conserved first and last residue. The D gene is left open where the match is weak. Not every row has a clone size; where given, it reads once, few, many or a size class.

j_call: TRBJ2-7
d_call: -
clone_size: -
v_call: TRBV5-4
cdr3_aa: CASSFPHGGEQYF
cdr3_nt: TGTGCCAGCAGCTTCCCTCATGGGGGCGAGCAGTACTTC

j_call: TRBJ2-5
d_call: -
clone_size: -
v_call: TRBV7-8
cdr3_aa: CASSLDAWAGTARTQYF
cdr3_nt: TGTGCCAGCAGCTTAGACGCATGGGCGGGGACCGCCCGGACCCAGTACTTC

j_call: TRBJ1-1
d_call: -
clone_size: -
v_call: TRBV19
cdr3_aa: CASSANTEAFF
cdr3_nt: TGTGCCAGTAGTGCGAACACTGAAGCTTTCTTT

j_call: TRBJ1-5
d_call: -
clone_size: -
v_call: TRBV7-8
cdr3_aa: CASIPREGRDQPQHF
cdr3_nt: TGTGCCAGCATCCCAAGGGAGGGTAGGGATCAGCCCCAGCATTTT

j_call: TRBJ2-2
d_call: TRBD1
clone_size: -
v_call: TRBV10-3
cdr3_aa: CAIDRGISGELFF
cdr3_nt: TGTGCCATTGACAGGGGCATATCCGGGGAGCTGTTTTTT

j_call: TRBJ2-7
d_call: TRBD1
clone_size: -
v_call: TRBV28
cdr3_aa: CASRGQGAPSYEQYF
cdr3_nt: TGTGCCAGCAGGGGTCAGGGGGCACCCTCCTACGAGCAGTACTTC

j_call: TRBJ2-5
d_call: TRBD2
clone_size: -
v_call: TRBV7-9
cdr3_aa: CASSSGRDEETQYF
cdr3_nt: TGTGCCAGCAGCTCAGGGAGGGATGAGGAGACCCAGTACTTC

j_call: TRBJ1-2
d_call: TRBD1
clone_size: -
v_call: TRBV5-1
cdr3_aa: CASSQEGQLYGYTF
cdr3_nt: TGCGCCAGCAGCCAAGAGGGACAGCTCTATGGCTACACCTTC

j_call: TRBJ1-2
d_call: TRBD1
clone_size: -
v_call: TRBV7-9
cdr3_aa: CASSPGQGALEGYTF
cdr3_nt: TGTGCCAGCAGCCCTGGACAGGGGGCTTTAGAGGGCTACACCTTC

j_call: TRBJ2-3
d_call: TRBD2
clone_size: -
v_call: TRBV5-4
cdr3_aa: CASSPGGRRDTQYF
cdr3_nt: TGTGCCAGCAGCCCGGGGGGGCGGCGGGATACGCAGTATTTT

j_call: TRBJ2-7
d_call: -
clone_size: -
v_call: TRBV7-9
cdr3_aa: CASSLTSVYEQYF
cdr3_nt: TGTGCCAGCAGCTTAACATCCGTCTACGAGCAGTACTTC

j_call: TRBJ2-1
d_call: -
clone_size: -
v_call: TRBV7-9
cdr3_aa: CASSLRTESYNEQFF
cdr3_nt: TGTGCCAGCAGCTTAAGGACGGAATCCTACAATGAGCAGTTCTTC

j_call: TRBJ1-2
d_call: -
clone_size: medium-sized
v_call: TRBV6-5
cdr3_aa: CASSYSWGGNYGYTF
cdr3_nt: TGTGCCAGCAGTTACTCTTGGGGGGGGAACTATGGCTACACCTTC

j_call: TRBJ2-1
d_call: TRBD2
clone_size: -
v_call: TRBV7-2
cdr3_aa: CASSLGGAGVNNEQFF
cdr3_nt: TGTGCCAGCAGCTTAGGAGGAGCGGGGGTCAACAATGAGCAGTTCTTC

j_call: TRBJ2-7
d_call: TRBD1
clone_size: -
v_call: TRBV14
cdr3_aa: CASSFGQGSSYEQYF
cdr3_nt: TGTGCCAGCAGCTTCGGACAGGGGAGTTCCTACGAGCAGTACTTC

j_call: TRBJ1-5
d_call: TRBD1
clone_size: -
v_call: TRBV14
cdr3_aa: CASSPSGQGRQPQHF
cdr3_nt: TGTGCCAGCAGCCCAAGTGGACAGGGACGCCAGCCCCAGCATTTT

j_call: TRBJ2-3
d_call: TRBD2
clone_size: -
v_call: TRBV7-8
cdr3_aa: CASSSLAGGSDTQYF
cdr3_nt: TGTGCCAGCAGCTCTCTAGCGGGGGGGTCAGATACGCAGTATTTT

j_call: TRBJ1-4
d_call: -
clone_size: -
v_call: TRBV6-5
cdr3_aa: CASSYSQANEKLFF
cdr3_nt: TGTGCCAGCAGTTACTCGCAGGCTAACGAAAAACTGTTTTTT

j_call: TRBJ1-1
d_call: -
clone_size: few
v_call: TRBV5-1
cdr3_aa: CASSLGSAYTEAFF
cdr3_nt: TGCGCCAGCAGCTTAGGGTCCGCGTACACTGAAGCTTTCTTT

j_call: TRBJ2-3
d_call: -
clone_size: once
v_call: TRBV4-1
cdr3_aa: CASSQGDGRGTSTDTQYF
cdr3_nt: TGCGCCAGCAGCCAAGGGGATGGACGCGGTACTAGCACAGATACGCAGTATTTT

j_call: TRBJ2-3
d_call: -
clone_size: -
v_call: TRBV6-6
cdr3_aa: CASSYSQGGQYF
cdr3_nt: TGTGCCAGCAGTTACTCACAGGGCGGGCAGTATTTT

j_call: TRBJ1-6
d_call: TRBD1
clone_size: once
v_call: TRBV2
cdr3_aa: CASSDLQGQIILYNSPLHF
cdr3_nt: TGTGCCAGCAGTGACCTTCAGGGACAGATTATCCTTTATAATTCACCCCTCCACTTT

j_call: TRBJ2-3
d_call: TRBD2
clone_size: -
v_call: TRBV7-3
cdr3_aa: CASSLLTSGGLPDTQYF
cdr3_nt: TGTGCCAGCAGCTTATTGACTAGCGGGGGTCTCCCAGATACGCAGTATTTT

j_call: TRBJ2-3
d_call: TRBD2
clone_size: -
v_call: TRBV4-1
cdr3_aa: CASSQRSGAPITDTQYF
cdr3_nt: TGCGCCAGCAGCCAGAGGAGCGGGGCCCCGATCACAGATACGCAGTATTTT

j_call: TRBJ2-5
d_call: TRBD1
clone_size: -
v_call: TRBV13
cdr3_aa: CASSLDRAYQETQYF
cdr3_nt: TGTGCCAGCAGCTTGGACAGGGCGTACCAAGAGACCCAGTACTTC

j_call: TRBJ1-1
d_call: TRBD1
clone_size: -
v_call: TRBV5-1
cdr3_aa: CASSLGQGATEAFF
cdr3_nt: TGCGCCAGCAGCCTGGGACAGGGGGCAACTGAAGCTTTCTTT

j_call: TRBJ1-5
d_call: -
clone_size: -
v_call: TRBV6-1
cdr3_aa: CASIGANSNQPQHF
cdr3_nt: TGTGCCAGCATTGGGGCGAATAGCAATCAGCCCCAGCATTTT

j_call: TRBJ2-2
d_call: -
clone_size: -
v_call: TRBV2
cdr3_aa: CASSVGVDRELFF
cdr3_nt: TGTGCCAGCAGCGTAGGTGTCGACCGGGAGCTGTTTTTT

j_call: TRBJ1-6
d_call: -
clone_size: -
v_call: TRBV27
cdr3_aa: CASSLTPDNSPLHF
cdr3_nt: TGTGCCAGCAGTTTAACCCCCGACAATTCACCCCTCCACTTT

j_call: TRBJ1-2
d_call: TRBD1
clone_size: -
v_call: TRBV19
cdr3_aa: CASSIGTGIDYGYTF
cdr3_nt: TGTGCCAGTAGTATCGGGACAGGGATCGACTATGGCTACACCTTC

j_call: TRBJ1-5
d_call: -
clone_size: -
v_call: TRBV7-2
cdr3_aa: CASSFPGAGQPQHF
cdr3_nt: TGTGCCAGCAGCTTTCCGGGGGCAGGCCAGCCCCAGCATTTT

j_call: TRBJ2-7
d_call: TRBD2
clone_size: few
v_call: TRBV6-1
cdr3_aa: CASSEFGGLATYEQYF
cdr3_nt: TGTGCCAGCAGTGAATTCGGGGGACTAGCAACCTACGAGCAGTACTTC

j_call: TRBJ1-2
d_call: -
clone_size: -
v_call: TRBV7-3
cdr3_aa: CASSNTPGAGYTF
cdr3_nt: TGTGCCAGCAGCAACACCCCAGGGGCGGGCTACACCTTC

j_call: TRBJ2-5
d_call: -
clone_size: -
v_call: TRBV6-5
cdr3_aa: CASSLRDGQETQYF
cdr3_nt: TGTGCCAGCAGCTTACGGGACGGCCAAGAGACCCAGTACTTC

j_call: TRBJ1-1
d_call: -
clone_size: -
v_call: TRBV5-1
cdr3_aa: CASSLGGRAGTEAFF
cdr3_nt: TGCGCCAGCAGCTTGGGTGGACGGGCTGGGACTGAAGCTTTCTTT

j_call: TRBJ2-7
d_call: -
clone_size: few
v_call: TRBV7-2
cdr3_aa: CASSFGTATYEQYF
cdr3_nt: TGTGCCAGCAGTTTTGGGACGGCGACCTACGAGCAGTACTTC

j_call: TRBJ2-7
d_call: -
clone_size: -
v_call: TRBV18
cdr3_aa: CASSPPAGYEQYF
cdr3_nt: TGTGCCAGCTCACCACCGGCCGGGTACGAGCAGTACTTC

j_call: TRBJ2-3
d_call: -
clone_size: -
v_call: TRBV7-9
cdr3_aa: CASSQDTSTDTQYF
cdr3_nt: TGTGCCAGCAGTCAGGACACTAGCACAGATACGCAGTATTTT

j_call: TRBJ2-5
d_call: -
clone_size: -
v_call: TRBV7-9
cdr3_aa: CASSPDSPMYQETQYF
cdr3_nt: TGTGCCAGCAGCCCCGACAGTCCCATGTACCAAGAGACCCAGTACTTC

j_call: TRBJ1-2
d_call: -
clone_size: -
v_call: TRBV4-2
cdr3_aa: CASSQEKRGANYGYTF
cdr3_nt: TGTGCCAGCAGCCAAGAAAAGAGGGGGGCCAACTATGGCTACACCTTC

j_call: TRBJ2-3
d_call: -
clone_size: -
v_call: TRBV7-2
cdr3_aa: CASSLRPDTQYF
cdr3_nt: TGTGCCAGCAGCTTACGTCCAGATACGCAGTATTTT

j_call: TRBJ2-1
d_call: TRBD2
clone_size: -
v_call: TRBV14
cdr3_aa: CASSLSGGVTPNEQFF
cdr3_nt: TGTGCCAGCAGCCTGAGCGGGGGGGTCACCCCCAATGAGCAGTTCTTC

j_call: TRBJ1-5
d_call: TRBD1
clone_size: few
v_call: TRBV7-9
cdr3_aa: CASSLEGQGQPQHF
cdr3_nt: TGTGCCAGCAGCTTAGAGGGACAGGGACAGCCCCAGCATTTT

j_call: TRBJ1-1
d_call: -
clone_size: once
v_call: TRBV6-7
cdr3_aa: CASSPTENTEAFF
cdr3_nt: TGTGCCAGCAGTCCTACAGAGAACACTGAAGCTTTCTTT

j_call: TRBJ2-7
d_call: TRBD2
clone_size: once
v_call: TRBV5-8
cdr3_aa: CASSWRAGGYEQYF
cdr3_nt: TGTGCCAGCAGTTGGAGGGCGGGGGGATACGAGCAGTACTTC

j_call: TRBJ2-1
d_call: -
clone_size: -
v_call: TRBV7-9
cdr3_aa: CASNSLGGDRAFNEQFF
cdr3_nt: TGTGCCAGCAACTCCCTCGGGGGGGACAGGGCTTTCAATGAGCAGTTCTTC

j_call: TRBJ1-2
d_call: -
clone_size: -
v_call: TRBV5-8
cdr3_aa: CASSLAHAYYGYTF
cdr3_nt: TGTGCCAGCAGCTTGGCCCACGCGTACTATGGCTACACCTTC

j_call: TRBJ1-1
d_call: -
clone_size: -
v_call: TRBV28
cdr3_aa: CASSPAHGNTEAFF
cdr3_nt: TGTGCCAGCAGTCCGGCGCACGGGAACACTGAAGCTTTCTTT